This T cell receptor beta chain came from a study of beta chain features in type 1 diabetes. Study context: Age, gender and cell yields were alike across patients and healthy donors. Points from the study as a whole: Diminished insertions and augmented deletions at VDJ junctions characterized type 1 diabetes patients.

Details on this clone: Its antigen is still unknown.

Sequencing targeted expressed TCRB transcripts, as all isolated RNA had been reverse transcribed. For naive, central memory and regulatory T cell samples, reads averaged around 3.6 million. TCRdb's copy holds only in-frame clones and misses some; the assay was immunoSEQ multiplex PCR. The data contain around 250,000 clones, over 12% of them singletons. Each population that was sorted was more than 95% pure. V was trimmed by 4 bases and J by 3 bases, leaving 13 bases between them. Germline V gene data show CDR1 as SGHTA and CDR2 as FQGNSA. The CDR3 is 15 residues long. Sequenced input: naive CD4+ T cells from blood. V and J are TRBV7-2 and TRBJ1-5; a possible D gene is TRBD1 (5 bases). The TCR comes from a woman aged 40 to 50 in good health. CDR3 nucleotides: TGTGCCAGCAGCTCTCCGGGGGGACCCAATCAGCCCCAGCATTTT. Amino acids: CASSSPGGPNQPQHF. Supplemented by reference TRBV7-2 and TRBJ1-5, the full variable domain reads GAGVSQSPSNKVTEKGKDVELRCDPISGHTALYWYRQSLGQGLEFLIYFQGNSAPDKSGLPSDRFSAERTGGSVSTLTIQRTQQEDSAVYLCASSSPGGPNQPQHFGDGTRLSIL.